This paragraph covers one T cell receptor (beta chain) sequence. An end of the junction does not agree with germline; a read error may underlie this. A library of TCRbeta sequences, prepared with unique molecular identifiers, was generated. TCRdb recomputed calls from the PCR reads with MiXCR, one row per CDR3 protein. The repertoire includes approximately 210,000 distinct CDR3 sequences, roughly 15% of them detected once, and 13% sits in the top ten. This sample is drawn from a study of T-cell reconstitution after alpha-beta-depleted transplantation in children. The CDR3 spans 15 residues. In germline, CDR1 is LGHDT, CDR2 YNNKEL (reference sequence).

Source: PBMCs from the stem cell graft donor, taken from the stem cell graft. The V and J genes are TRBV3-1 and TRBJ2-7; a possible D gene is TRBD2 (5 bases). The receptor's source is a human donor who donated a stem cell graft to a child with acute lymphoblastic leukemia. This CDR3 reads CASSQDRGLLYAQYF. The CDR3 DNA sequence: TGTGCCAGCAGCCAAGATCGAGGGCTACTTTACGCGCAGTACTTC.